The clone carrying this T cell receptor beta chain was seen only once. This CDR3 is built from 13 residues. Trimming removed 3 bases from V and 8 bases from J; junction bases left unmatched: 5. Germline V gene data show CDR1 as SGHDT and CDR2 as YYEEEE. This entry is derived from a study of T cell changes during pregnancy in multiple sclerosis. The method was immunoSEQ multiplex PCR; TCRdb's version includes in-frame clones alone and lacks a portion of them. The sample carries 40,000 to 45,000 clones, around 90% recorded once. The receptor was isolated from a female donor with multiple sclerosis, enrolled in a pregnancy study. The rearrangement links TRBV5-6 to TRBJ1-5, with 7 bases that match TRBD1. The sequenced sample was CD4+ T cells from peripheral blood mononuclear cells, obtained after pregnancy. The CDR3 coding sequence is TGTGCCAGCAGCTCCTACAGGGGAAAGCCCCAGCATTTT. Protein: CASSSYRGKPQHF. The full variable domain, completed using reference TRBV5-6 and TRBJ1-5, is DAGVTQSPTHLIKTRGQQVTLRCSPKSGHDTVSWYQQALGQGPQFIFQYYEEEERQRGNFPDRFSGHQFPNYSSELNVNALLLGDSALYLCASSSYRGKPQHFGDGTRLSIL.